Below, one T cell receptor beta chain is given with its context. This entry belongs to a study of blood T cell repertoires in COVID-19. Clinical history as reported by participants underpinned cohort assignment. TCRdb keeps only in-frame clones here, not all; method: immunoSEQ multiplex PCR. Of some 170,000 clones listed, about 78% are singletons. Source material: PBMCs or T cells enriched from blood (not recorded which). The clonotype originates from a woman aged 45-65 years who had recovered from COVID-19.

CDR3 protein: CASSLDPGRGSAFF. DNA for the CDR3: TGTGCCAGCAGTTTAGACCCCGGACGAGGGTCAGCTTTCTTT. The V gene is TRBV28, the J gene TRBJ1-1; D gene uncertain. The V gene's germline CDR1 is MDHEN and CDR2 SYDVKM. The CDR3 has 14 residues. Trimming cost V 2 bases and J 10 bases, with 17 bases left between them.